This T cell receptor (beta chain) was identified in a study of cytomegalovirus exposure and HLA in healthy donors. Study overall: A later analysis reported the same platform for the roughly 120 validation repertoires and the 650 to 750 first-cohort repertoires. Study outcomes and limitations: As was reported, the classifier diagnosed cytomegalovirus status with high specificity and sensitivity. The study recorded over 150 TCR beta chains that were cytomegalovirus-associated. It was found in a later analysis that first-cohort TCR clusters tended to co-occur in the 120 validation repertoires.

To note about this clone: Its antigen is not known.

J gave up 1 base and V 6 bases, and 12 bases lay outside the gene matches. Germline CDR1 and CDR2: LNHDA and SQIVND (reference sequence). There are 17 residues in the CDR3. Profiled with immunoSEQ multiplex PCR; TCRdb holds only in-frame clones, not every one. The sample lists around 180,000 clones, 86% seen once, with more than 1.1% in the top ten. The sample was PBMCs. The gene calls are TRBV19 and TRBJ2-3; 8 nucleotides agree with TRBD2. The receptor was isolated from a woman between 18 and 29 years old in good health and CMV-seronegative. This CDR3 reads CASRARSGGTRTDTQYF. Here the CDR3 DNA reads TGTGCCAGTAGGGCCCGATCGGGGGGGACCCGCACAGATACGCAGTATTTT.